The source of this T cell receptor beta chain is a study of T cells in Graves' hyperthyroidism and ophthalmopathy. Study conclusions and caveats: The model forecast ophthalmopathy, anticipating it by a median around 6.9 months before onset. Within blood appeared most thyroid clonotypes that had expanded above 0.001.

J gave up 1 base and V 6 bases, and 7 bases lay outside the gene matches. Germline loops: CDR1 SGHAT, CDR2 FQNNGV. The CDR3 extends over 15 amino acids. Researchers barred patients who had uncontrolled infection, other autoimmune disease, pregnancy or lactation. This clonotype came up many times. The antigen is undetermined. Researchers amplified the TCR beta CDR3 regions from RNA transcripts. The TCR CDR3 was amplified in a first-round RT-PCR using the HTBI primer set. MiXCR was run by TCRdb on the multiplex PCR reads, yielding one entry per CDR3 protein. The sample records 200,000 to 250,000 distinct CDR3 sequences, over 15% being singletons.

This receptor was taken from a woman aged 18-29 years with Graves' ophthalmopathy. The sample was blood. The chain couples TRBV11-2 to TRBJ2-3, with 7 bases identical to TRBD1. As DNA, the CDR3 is TGTGCCAGCAGATCTATAACAGGGGGCACAGATACGCAGTATTTT. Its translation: CASRSITGGTDTQYF.